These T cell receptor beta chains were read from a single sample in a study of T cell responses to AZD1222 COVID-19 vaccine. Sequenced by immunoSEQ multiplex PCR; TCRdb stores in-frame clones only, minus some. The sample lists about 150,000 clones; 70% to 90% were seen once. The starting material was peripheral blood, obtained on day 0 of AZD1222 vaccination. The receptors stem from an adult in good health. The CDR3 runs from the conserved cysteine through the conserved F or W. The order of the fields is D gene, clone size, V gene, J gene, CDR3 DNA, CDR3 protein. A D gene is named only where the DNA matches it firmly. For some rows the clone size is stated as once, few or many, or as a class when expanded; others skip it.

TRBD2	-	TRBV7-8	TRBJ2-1	TGTGCCAGCAGCGATCGGGTCGGAGTAGCGGGAAAACGCTCCTACAATGAGCAGTTCTTC	CASSDRVGVAGKRSYNEQFF
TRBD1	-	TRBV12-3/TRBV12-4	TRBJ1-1	TGTGCCAGCAGTTTAAACAGGGGCACTGAAGCTTTCTTT	CASSLNRGTEAFF
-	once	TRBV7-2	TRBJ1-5	TGTGCCAGCAGCTTACTACCTAGCGGCAATCAGCCCCAGCATTTT	CASSLLPSGNQPQHF
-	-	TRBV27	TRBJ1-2	TGTGCCAGCAGTTCTCCGGGGAGCGGCTACACCTTC	CASSSPGSGYTF
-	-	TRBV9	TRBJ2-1	TGTGCCAGCAGCGAGACCGGGACGGTGGGGTTCAATGAGCAGTTCTTC	CASSETGTVGFNEQFF
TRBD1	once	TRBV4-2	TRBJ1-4	TGTGCCAGCAGCCAAGGGGACAGAGCTACCGAAAATGAAAAACTGTTTTTT	CASSQGDRATENEKLFF
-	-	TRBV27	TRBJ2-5	TGTGCCAGCAGTAGTCGGAGGCAAGAGACCCAGTACTTC	CASSSRRQETQYF
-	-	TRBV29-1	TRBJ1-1	TGCAGCGTTGATATCGGGAACACTGAAGCTTTCTTT	CSVDIGNTEAFF
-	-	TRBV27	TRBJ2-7	TGTGCCAGCAGTTTTCTAGGAAGTTACGAGCAGTACTTC	CASSFLGSYEQYF
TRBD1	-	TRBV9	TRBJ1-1	TGTGCCAGCAGCCCCCAAGACAGGGTCGTTGAAGCTTTCTTT	CASSPQDRVVEAFF
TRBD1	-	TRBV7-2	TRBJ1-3	TGTGCCAGCAGCTCGCTTACAGGGGCTGGAAACACCATATATTTT	CASSSLTGAGNTIYF
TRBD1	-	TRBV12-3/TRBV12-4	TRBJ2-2	TGTGCCAGCAGGATACAGGGGGTCGGGGAGCTGTTTTTT	CASRIQGVGELFF
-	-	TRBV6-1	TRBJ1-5	TGTGCCAGCAGTGAAGAGCAGTCGCGGAATCAGCCCCAGCATTTT	CASSEEQSRNQPQHF
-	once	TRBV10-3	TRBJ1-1	TGTGCCATCGCCGGTGGGAACACTGAAGCTTTCTTT	CAIAGGNTEAFF
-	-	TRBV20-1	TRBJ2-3	TGCAGTGCTAGTGGGGGGGCGGTAGAAACAGATACGCAGTATTTT	CSASGGAVETDTQYF
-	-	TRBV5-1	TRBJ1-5	TGCGCCAGCAGCTTGGATGCAGGCAATCAGCCCCAGCATTTT	CASSLDAGNQPQHF
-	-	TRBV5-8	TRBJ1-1	TGTGCCAGCAGCTTGGCAGGGAGGAACACTGAAGCTTTCTTT	CASSLAGRNTEAFF
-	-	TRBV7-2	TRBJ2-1	TGTGCCAGCAGCGGTTTCTACAATGAGCAGTTCTTC	CASSGFYNEQFF
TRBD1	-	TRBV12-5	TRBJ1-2	TGTGCTAGTGGTTTGTTTACAGGGGCGCGTGGCTACACCTTC	CASGLFTGARGYTF
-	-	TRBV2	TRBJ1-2	TGTGCCAGCACCCTTACAGGCAACTATGGCTACACCTTC	CASTLTGNYGYTF
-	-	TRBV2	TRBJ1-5	TGTGCCAGCAGTTCGGGGGTGGAGGGTCAGCCCCAGCATTTT	CASSSGVEGQPQHF
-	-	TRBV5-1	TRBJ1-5	TGCGCCAGCAGCTTCCGGGACACCGCTTATCAGCCCCAGCATTTT	CASSFRDTAYQPQHF
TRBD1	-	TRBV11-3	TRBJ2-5	TGTGCCAGCAGCGCCAGCGGACAGGGTTTGGAGACCCAGTACTTC	CASSASGQGLETQYF
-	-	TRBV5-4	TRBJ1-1	TGTGCCAGCAGCCCCCTTCGGGGTAAAGGGTACACTGAAGCTTTCTTT	CASSPLRGKGYTEAFF
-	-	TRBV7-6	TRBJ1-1	TGTGCCAGCAGCTTAAGCCCGGGAGACCCGGGGGACACTGAAGCTTTCTTT	CASSLSPGDPGDTEAFF
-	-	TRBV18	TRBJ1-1	TGTGCCAGCTCACCCATCCTCGGGGCAGCGAACACTGAAGCTTTCTTT	CASSPILGAANTEAFF
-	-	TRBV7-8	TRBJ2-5	TGTGCCAGCAGCTTATCCCAGGGTGTTCTGGAGACCCAGTACTTC	CASSLSQGVLETQYF
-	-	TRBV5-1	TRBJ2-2	TGCGCCAGCAAACAGAAGACTAACACCGGGGAGCTGTTTTTT	CASKQKTNTGELFF
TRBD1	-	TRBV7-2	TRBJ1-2	TGTGCCAGCAGCTTACAGGGGGCCTTTGGCTACACCTTC	CASSLQGAFGYTF